The clone carrying this TCR beta chain was recorded a few times. This CDR3 comprises 15 residues. J was trimmed by 9 bases and V by 5 bases; bases with no gene match: 9. CDR1 is MDHEN and CDR2 is SYDVKM in the germline V gene. This sample is drawn from a study of blood T cell repertoires in COVID-19. For the study at large: From T cells, B-cell-depleted T cells, or PBMCs came the material, which was cDNA or gDNA.

Source study methods: Estimation of nucleated cell counts was performed using reference gene primer amplification. Generated by immunoSEQ multiplex PCR, the TCRdb table keeps only in-frame clones and is missing some. That table furnishes V, J and clone size, whereas the DNA furnished D and trimming. This repertoire shows about 210,000 clones, 80% to 90% found once; its top ten account for 4% to 5%. Specimen: peripheral blood. V gene TRBV28 combines with J gene TRBJ1-6, with 8 nucleotides matching TRBD1. The TCR sequence derives from a woman of 80 years or more with acute or convalescent COVID-19. Here the CDR3 DNA reads TGTGCCAGCAGTCCTCCCGGACAGGGTACTTCACCCCTCCACTTT. Amino acid sequence: CASSPPGQGTSPLHF.